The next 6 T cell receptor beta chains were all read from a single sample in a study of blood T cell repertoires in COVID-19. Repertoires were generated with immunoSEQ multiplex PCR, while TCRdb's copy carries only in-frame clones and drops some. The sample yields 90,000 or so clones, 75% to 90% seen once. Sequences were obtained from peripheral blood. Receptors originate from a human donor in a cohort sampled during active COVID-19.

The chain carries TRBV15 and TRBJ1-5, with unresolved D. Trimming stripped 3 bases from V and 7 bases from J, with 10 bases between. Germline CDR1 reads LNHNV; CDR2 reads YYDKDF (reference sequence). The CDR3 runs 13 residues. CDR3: CATSSMLEQPQHF. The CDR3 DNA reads TGTGCCACCAGCAGTATGTTGGAGCAGCCCCAGCATTTT.

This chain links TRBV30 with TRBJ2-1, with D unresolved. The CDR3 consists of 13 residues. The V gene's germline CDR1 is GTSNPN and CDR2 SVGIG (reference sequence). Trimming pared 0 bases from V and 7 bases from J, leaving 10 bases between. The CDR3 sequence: CAWSVSGWNEQFF. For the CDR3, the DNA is TGTGCCTGGAGTGTTTCGGGTTGGAATGAGCAGTTCTTC. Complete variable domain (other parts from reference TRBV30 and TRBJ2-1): SQTIHQWPATLVQPVGSPLSLECTVEGTSNPNLYWYRQAAGRGLQLLFYSVGIGQISSEVPQNLSASRPQDRQFILSSKKLLLSDSGFYLCAWSVSGWNEQFFGPGTRLTVL.

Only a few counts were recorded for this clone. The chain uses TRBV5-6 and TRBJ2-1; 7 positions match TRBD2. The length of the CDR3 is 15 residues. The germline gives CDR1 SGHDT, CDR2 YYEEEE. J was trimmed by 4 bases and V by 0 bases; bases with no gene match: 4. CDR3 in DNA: TGTGCCAGCAGCTTGGTGGCTAGCGGATACAATGAGCAGTTCTTC. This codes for CASSLVASGYNEQFF.

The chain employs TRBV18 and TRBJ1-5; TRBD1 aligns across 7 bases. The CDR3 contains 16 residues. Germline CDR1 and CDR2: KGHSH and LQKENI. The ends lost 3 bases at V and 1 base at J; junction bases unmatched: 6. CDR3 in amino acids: CASSPRQGFSNQPQHF. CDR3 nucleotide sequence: TGTGCCAGCTCACCGCGACAGGGTTTCAGCAATCAGCCCCAGCATTTT.

CDR3 residues: CASSLFGDQETQYF. CDR3 bases: TGTGCCAGCAGTTTATTCGGAGATCAAGAGACCCAGTACTTC. V gene TRBV27 combines with J gene TRBJ2-5; D is uncertain. Trimming stripped 1 base from V and 2 bases from J, with 8 bases between. Germline CDR1 and CDR2: MNHEY and SMNVEV (reference sequence). CDR3 length: 14 residues.

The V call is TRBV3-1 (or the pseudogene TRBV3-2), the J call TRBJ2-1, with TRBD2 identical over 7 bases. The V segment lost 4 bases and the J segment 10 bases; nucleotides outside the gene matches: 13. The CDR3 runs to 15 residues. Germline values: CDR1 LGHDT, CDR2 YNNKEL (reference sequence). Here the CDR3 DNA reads TGTGCCAGCAGCCCCCAGGCTAGCTCCGGGAGGGAGCAGTTCTTC. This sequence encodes CASSPQASSGREQFF.